This T cell receptor beta chain stems from a study of blood T cell repertoires in COVID-19. On the study more broadly: COVID-19 samples from acute and convalescent phases originated in the United States, Italy and Spain.

Sequenced by immunoSEQ multiplex PCR; TCRdb stores in-frame clones only, minus some. The sample lists about 69,000 clones; approximately 89% were seen once. Germline CDR1 reads SGHRS; CDR2 reads YFSETQ. The CDR3 totals 15 residues. Trimming at V came to 0 bases and at J to 1 base, leaving 4 bases not matched to a gene. The TCR was taken from a woman aged 60-75 years with active COVID-19. Input material: peripheral blood. The genes are TRBV5-1 and TRBJ2-7; the match to TRBD2 covers 7 bases. For the CDR3, the DNA is TGCGCCAGCAGCTTGGCGGGAGGCCTTTCCTACGAGCAGTACTTC. Amino acids: CASSLAGGLSYEQYF.